This T cell receptor beta chain was captured in a study of technical replicates of blood from several donors. Libraries were prepared by immunoSEQ multiplex PCR; TCRdb keeps only in-frame clonotypes and omits some of them. Of 66,000 or so clones listed, roughly 97% were seen once; the top ten hold about 0.2%. Germline CDR1 is SGHDT and CDR2 is YYEEEE. CDR3 length: 16 amino acids. V was clipped by 4 bases and J by 4 bases; unmatched bases: 7. The TCR sequence derives from a human donor in good health. Material: T cells isolated from PBMCs. This chain links TRBV5-6 with TRBJ2-2, with TRBD2 identical over 10 bases. The CDR3 coding sequence is TGTGCCAGCAGCAGAAGGCTAGCGGGGGCCACCGGGGAGCTGTTTTTT. It yields the protein CASSRRLAGATGELFF.